This T cell receptor (beta chain) was identified during a study of blood T cell repertoires in COVID-19. Study details: The United States, Italy and Spain were the sources of the acute and convalescent COVID-19 samples. In each case, the material was cDNA or gDNA derived from T cells, B-cell-depleted T cells, or PBMCs.

Original methodology: Amplifying reference gene primers gave estimates of nucleated cell counts. Using immunoSEQ multiplex PCR, the repertoire was profiled, and TCRdb retains in-frame clones only, with some absent. From that table come the V and J calls and clone size; the DNA was used to work out D and trimming. Among about 140,000 clones, around 81% were seen once, and the ten largest hold approximately 4%. The CDR3 has 16 amino acids. In germline, CDR1 is MNHNY, CDR2 SVGAGI (reference sequence). The germline V and J ends were trimmed by 6 bases and 3 bases, with 18 bases remaining between them. The source material was peripheral blood. The source of this sequence is a woman aged 60-70 years with acute or convalescent COVID-19. The chain has TRBV6-6 and TRBJ1-5; the D gene is possibly TRBD1 (6 bases). This CDR3 is CASSRHRQANNQPQHF. The CDR3 DNA reads TGTGCCAGCAGCCGACACCGACAGGCGAACAATCAGCCCCAGCATTTT.